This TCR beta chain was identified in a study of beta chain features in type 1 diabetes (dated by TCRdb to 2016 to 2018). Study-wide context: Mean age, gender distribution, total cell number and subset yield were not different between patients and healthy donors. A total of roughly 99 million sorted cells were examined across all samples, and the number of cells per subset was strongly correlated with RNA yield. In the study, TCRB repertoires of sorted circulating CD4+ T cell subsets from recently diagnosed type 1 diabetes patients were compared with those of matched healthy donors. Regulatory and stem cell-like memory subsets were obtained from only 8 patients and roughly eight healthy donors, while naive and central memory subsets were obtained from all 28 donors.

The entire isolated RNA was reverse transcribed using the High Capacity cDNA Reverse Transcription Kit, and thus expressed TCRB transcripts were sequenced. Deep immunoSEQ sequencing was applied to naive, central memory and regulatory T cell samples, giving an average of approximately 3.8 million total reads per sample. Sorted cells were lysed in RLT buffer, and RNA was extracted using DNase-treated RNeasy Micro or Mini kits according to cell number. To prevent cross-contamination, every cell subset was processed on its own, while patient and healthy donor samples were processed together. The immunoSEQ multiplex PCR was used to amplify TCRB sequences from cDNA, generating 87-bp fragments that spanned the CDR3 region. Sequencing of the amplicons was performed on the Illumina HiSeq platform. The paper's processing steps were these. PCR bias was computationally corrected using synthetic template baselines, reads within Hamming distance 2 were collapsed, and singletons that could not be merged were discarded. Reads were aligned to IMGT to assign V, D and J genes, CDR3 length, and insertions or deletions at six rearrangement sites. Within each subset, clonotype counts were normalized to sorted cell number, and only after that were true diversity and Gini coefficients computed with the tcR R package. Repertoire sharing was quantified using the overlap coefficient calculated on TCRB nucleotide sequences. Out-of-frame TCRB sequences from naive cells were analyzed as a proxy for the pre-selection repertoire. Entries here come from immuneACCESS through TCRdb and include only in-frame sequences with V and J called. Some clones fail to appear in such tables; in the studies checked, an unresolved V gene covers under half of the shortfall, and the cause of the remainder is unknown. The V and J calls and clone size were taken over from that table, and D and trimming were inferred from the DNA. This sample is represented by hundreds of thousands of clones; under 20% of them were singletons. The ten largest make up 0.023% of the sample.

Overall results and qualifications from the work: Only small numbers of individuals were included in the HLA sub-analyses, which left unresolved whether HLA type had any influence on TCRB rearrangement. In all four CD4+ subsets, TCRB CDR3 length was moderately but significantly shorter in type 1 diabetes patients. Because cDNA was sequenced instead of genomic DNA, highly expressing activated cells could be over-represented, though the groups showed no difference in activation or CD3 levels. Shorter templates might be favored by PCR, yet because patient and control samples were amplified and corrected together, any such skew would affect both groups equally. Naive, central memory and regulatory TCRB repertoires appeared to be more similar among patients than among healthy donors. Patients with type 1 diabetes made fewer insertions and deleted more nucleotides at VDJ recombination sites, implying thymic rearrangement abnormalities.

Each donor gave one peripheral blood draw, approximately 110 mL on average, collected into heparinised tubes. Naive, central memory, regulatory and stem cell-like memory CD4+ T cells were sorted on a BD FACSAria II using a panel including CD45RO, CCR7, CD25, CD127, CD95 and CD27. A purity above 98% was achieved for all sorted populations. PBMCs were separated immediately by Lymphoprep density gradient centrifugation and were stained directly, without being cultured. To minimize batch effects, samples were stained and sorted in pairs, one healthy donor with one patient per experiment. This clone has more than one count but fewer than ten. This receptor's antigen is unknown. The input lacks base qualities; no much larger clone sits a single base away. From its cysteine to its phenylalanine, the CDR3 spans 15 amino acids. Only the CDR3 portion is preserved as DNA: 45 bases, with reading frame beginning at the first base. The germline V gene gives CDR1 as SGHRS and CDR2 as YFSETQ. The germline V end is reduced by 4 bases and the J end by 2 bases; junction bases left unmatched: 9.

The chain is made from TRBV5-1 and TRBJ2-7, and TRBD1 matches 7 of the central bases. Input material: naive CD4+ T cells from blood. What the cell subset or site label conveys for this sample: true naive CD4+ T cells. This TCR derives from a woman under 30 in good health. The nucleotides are TGCGCCAGCAGCCCCGAATACGACAGGGCCTACGAGCAGTACTTC. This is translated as CASSPEYDRAYEQYF.